The clone carrying this T cell receptor (beta chain) was observed a single time. This record comes from a study of control samples from healthy donors and cancer patients. There are 12 residues in the CDR3. V lost 6 bases, J lost 3 bases, and 9 bases lay in between. The assay was immunoSEQ multiplex PCR, and TCRdb's table has in-frame clones only and misses some. The sample includes about 60,000 clones, approximately 88% of them seen just once. The rearrangement joins TRBV12-3 or TRBV12-4 to TRBJ2-7; D is unclear. This receptor was taken from a man aged 50 to 59 in good health. Sequenced input: blood. The CDR3 sequence: CASSEWFYEQYF. As DNA, the CDR3 is TGTGCCAGCAGCGAGTGGTTCTACGAGCAGTACTTC.